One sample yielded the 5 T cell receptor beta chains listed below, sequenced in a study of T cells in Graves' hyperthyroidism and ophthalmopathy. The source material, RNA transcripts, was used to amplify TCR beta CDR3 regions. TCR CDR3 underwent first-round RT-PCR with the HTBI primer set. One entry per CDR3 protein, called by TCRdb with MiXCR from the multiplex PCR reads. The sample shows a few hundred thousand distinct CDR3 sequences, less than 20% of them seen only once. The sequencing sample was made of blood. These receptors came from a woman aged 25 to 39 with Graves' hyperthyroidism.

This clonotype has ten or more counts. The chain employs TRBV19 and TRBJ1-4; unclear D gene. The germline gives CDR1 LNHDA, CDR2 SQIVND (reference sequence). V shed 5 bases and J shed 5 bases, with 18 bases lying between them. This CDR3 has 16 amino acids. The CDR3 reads CASSPPALGANEKLFF. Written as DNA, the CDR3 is TGTGCCAGTAGTCCTCCCGCACTTGGAGCGAATGAAAAACTGTTTTTT.

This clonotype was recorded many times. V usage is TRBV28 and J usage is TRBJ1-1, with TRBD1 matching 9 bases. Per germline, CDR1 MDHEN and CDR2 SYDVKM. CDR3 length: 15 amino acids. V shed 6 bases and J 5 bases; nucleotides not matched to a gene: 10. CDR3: CASSLAGQGRTEAFF. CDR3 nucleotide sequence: TGTGCCAGCAGCCTCGCCGGACAGGGGAGGACTGAAGCTTTCTTT.

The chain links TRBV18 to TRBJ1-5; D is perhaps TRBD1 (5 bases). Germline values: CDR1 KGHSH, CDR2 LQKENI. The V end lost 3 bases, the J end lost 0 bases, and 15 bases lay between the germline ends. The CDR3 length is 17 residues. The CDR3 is CASSPQQELYSNQPQHF. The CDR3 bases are TGTGCCAGCTCACCCCAACAGGAGCTCTATAGCAATCAGCCCCAGCATTTT.

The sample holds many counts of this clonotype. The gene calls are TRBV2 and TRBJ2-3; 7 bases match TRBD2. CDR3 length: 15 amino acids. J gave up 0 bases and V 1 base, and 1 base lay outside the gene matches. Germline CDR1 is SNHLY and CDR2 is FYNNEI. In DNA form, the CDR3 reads TGTGCCAGCAGTGAAGAGCGGGAAAGCACAGATACGCAGTATTTT. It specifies CASSEERESTDTQYF.

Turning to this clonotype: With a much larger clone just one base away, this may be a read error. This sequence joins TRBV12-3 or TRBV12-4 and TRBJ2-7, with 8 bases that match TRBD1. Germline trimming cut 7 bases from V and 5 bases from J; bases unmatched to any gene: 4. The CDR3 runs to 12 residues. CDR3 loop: CASNRGAHEQYF. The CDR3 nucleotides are TGTGCCAGCAACAGGGGGGCCCACGAGCAGTACTTC.